Listed below are T cell receptor beta chains from one sample, sequenced in a study of blood T cell repertoires in COVID-19. Only in-frame clones appear in the TCRdb table, and some are missing; sequencing was by immunoSEQ multiplex PCR. Of more than 90,000 clones in the sample, 70% to 85% are singletons; the top ten hold approximately 23%. Sequencing was carried out using peripheral blood. All receptors come from a woman in her sixties or seventies in a cohort sampled during active or convalescent COVID-19. CDR3s include the opening cysteine and the closing phenylalanine or tryptophan. D genes are given only for firm matches. Clone size, where shown, is once, few, many, or a class for clones that have expanded.

j_gene,abundance,d_gene,v_gene,CDR3nt,CDR3aa
TRBJ1-5,NA,NA,TRBV6-5,TGTGCCAGCAGGAAACAGGCGGAATTGATGCCCCAGCATTTT,CASRKQAELMPQHF
TRBJ1-1,NA,NA,TRBV9,TGTGCCAGCAGCGTAATTCGCGGTCAGGGTGGCCCTGAAGCTTTCTTT,CASSVIRGQGGPEAFF
TRBJ1-2,NA,TRBD1,TRBV7-2,TGTGCCAGCAGCCGTGACAGGGCTTTGGGCTATGGCTACACCTTC,CASSRDRALGYGYTF
TRBJ1-5,NA,NA,TRBV15,TGTGCCACCAGCACGAAACCACAAGGGGGAGTTTATAGCAATCAGCCCCAGCATTTT,CATSTKPQGGVYSNQPQHF
TRBJ1-5,NA,NA,TRBV12-3/TRBV12-4,TGTGCCAGCAGTTTAACGGGGGGTCAGCCCCAGCATTTT,CASSLTGGQPQHF
TRBJ1-6,NA,NA,TRBV27,TGTGCCAGCAGTGCGTCCCGGGGTACATCTCTCCACTTT,CASSASRGTSLHF
TRBJ2-3,once,TRBD1,TRBV5-1,TGCGCCAGCAGCCCCGGACAGGGAACAGATACGCAGTATTTT,CASSPGQGTDTQYF
TRBJ2-3,few,NA,TRBV10-3,TGTGCCATCAGTGAGTCGACGGGGGTGGTTGAAGATACGCAGTATTTT,CAISESTGVVEDTQYF
TRBJ1-2,NA,NA,TRBV4-1,TGCGCCAGCAGCCAACCGCGACAGGTCTATGGCTACACCTTC,CASSQPRQVYGYTF
TRBJ1-3,NA,TRBD1,TRBV2,TGTGCCAGCAGTGGACAGGGGCCCCTCTCTGGAAACACCATATATTTT,CASSGQGPLSGNTIYF
TRBJ1-3,few,NA,TRBV19,TGTGCCAGTAGTATGGTCGGAATAACTCCGGAGACTGGAAACACCATATATTTT,CASSMVGITPETGNTIYF
TRBJ1-1,NA,NA,TRBV29-1,TGCAGCGTTGAAGATTTCGGCGGGGGCACTGAAGCTTTCTTT,CSVEDFGGGTEAFF
TRBJ2-7,NA,NA,TRBV4-1,TGCGCCAGCAGCCAAGTAGGGGGTTCCTACGAGCAGTACTTC,CASSQVGGSYEQYF
TRBJ2-3,NA,TRBD2,TRBV30,TGTGCCTGGAGTCGGACTAGCGGAACAGATACGCAGTATTTT,CAWSRTSGTDTQYF
TRBJ1-5,NA,NA,TRBV11-2,TGTGCCAGCAGCTTATCGGGGGGGGAACAGCCCCAGCATTTT,CASSLSGGEQPQHF
TRBJ2-3,NA,TRBD2,TRBV4-2,TGTGCCAGCAGCCCACGTAGCTCGACTAGCGGGGGGGCGGATACGCAGTATTTT,CASSPRSSTSGGADTQYF
TRBJ1-2,NA,NA,TRBV5-1,TGCGCCAGCAGCTTGGACGGACAGCTTTTCTATGGCTACACCTTC,CASSLDGQLFYGYTF
TRBJ2-7,once,NA,TRBV2,TGTGCCAGCAGCCTAGACAGAACCTACGAGCAGTACTTC,CASSLDRTYEQYF
TRBJ1-1,few,NA,TRBV5-4,TGTGCCAGCAGCCCCCAGATGAACACTGAAGCTTTCTTT,CASSPQMNTEAFF
TRBJ2-2,NA,NA,TRBV7-2,TGTGCCAGCAGCTCCTATGACGGGGAGCTGTTTTTT,CASSSYDGELFF
TRBJ2-3,NA,TRBD2,TRBV6-2/TRBV6-3,TGTGCCAGCAGCATCTCGGTGATTAGCGGGTCCCTCACAGATACGCAGTATTTT,CASSISVISGSLTDTQYF
TRBJ2-7,NA,TRBD1,TRBV6-2/TRBV6-3,TGTGCCAGCAGTAAACCGGGACAGTTATACGAGCAGTACTTC,CASSKPGQLYEQYF
TRBJ2-6,many,NA,TRBV7-2,TGTGCCAGCAGCTTATCAGGGGCTGGGGCCAACGTCCTGACTTTC,CASSLSGAGANVLTF
TRBJ1-2,NA,NA,TRBV5-1,TGCGCCAGCAGCTTCGGGGACAAATACAACTATGGCTACACCTTC,CASSFGDKYNYGYTF
TRBJ2-2,NA,NA,TRBV21-1,TGTGCCAGCGTCGATAGCGGAGGACACCGGGGAGCTGTTTTT,CASVDSGGHRGAVF
TRBJ1-5,NA,TRBD1,TRBV24-1,TGTGCCACCAGTGATTCAGGGGGCCCCAATCAGCCCCAGCATTTT,CATSDSGGPNQPQHF
TRBJ1-6,few,NA,TRBV7-3,TGTGCCAGCAGTACGGGGATTATGTATTCACCCCTCCACTTT,CASSTGIMYSPLHF
TRBJ1-5,NA,NA,TRBV12-3/TRBV12-4,TGTGCCAGCAGTTTGAAGAGGGAGCAGCCCCAGCATTTT,CASSLKREQPQHF
TRBJ1-4,many,NA,TRBV27,TGTGCCAGCAGTCCCGAAAGGGGCGGGGCGGGTGAAAAACTGTTTTTT,CASSPERGGAGEKLFF
TRBJ1-4,few,TRBD1,TRBV10-3,TGTGCCATCAGTGAGTCGACAGGGATCGTCGAAAAACTGTTTTTT,CAISESTGIVEKLFF
TRBJ1-1,NA,TRBD1,TRBV11-2,TGTGCCAGCAGCTTACGAAGTGGGACAGGGGCCCTCCGGAGCACTGAAGCTTTCTTT,CASSLRSGTGALRSTEAFF
TRBJ1-1,NA,NA,TRBV10-2,TGCGCCAGCATGGGCAGGGGGAACACTGAAGCTTTCTTT,CASMGRGNTEAFF
TRBJ1-3,NA,NA,TRBV19,TGTGCCAGTAGCGGGACACACGGATTCTCTGGAAACACCATATATTTT,CASSGTHGFSGNTIYF
TRBJ1-6,NA,NA,TRBV12-3/TRBV12-4,TGTGCCAGCAGGGCCAGGAATTCACCCCTCCACTTT,CASRARNSPLHF
TRBJ2-1,NA,TRBD1,TRBV11-3,TGTGCCAGCAGCTTAGGGCAGGGGGCGAGGGCACACAATGAGCAGTTCTTC,CASSLGQGARAHNEQFF
TRBJ2-7,NA,TRBD1,TRBV5-1,TGCGCCAGCAGCCCGACAGGGAAGAACGAGCAGTACTTC,CASSPTGKNEQYF
TRBJ2-5,NA,TRBD1,TRBV19,TGTGCCAGTAGTATAGGCGGGACAGGGGGAGAGACCCAGTACTTC,CASSIGGTGGETQYF
TRBJ2-7,once,NA,TRBV7-3,TGTGCCAGCAGCTTATCCGCTAGCTATCTTTCCGAGCAGTACTTC,CASSLSASYLSEQYF
TRBJ1-5,NA,NA,TRBV5-4,TGTGCCAGCAGCTGGCGCCGGGAGAGACTCTATCAGCCCCAGCATTTT,CASSWRRERLYQPQHF
TRBJ2-7,NA,NA,TRBV19,TGTGCCAGTAGTATCATTCGAGCGGAACCCTACGAGCAGTACTTC,CASSIIRAEPYEQYF
TRBJ2-7,NA,TRBD1,TRBV3-1/TRBV3-2,TGTGCCAGCAGCCTGACAGGGTTGGTGTACGAGCAGTACTTC,CASSLTGLVYEQYF
TRBJ2-5,NA,TRBD2,TRBV19,TGTGCCAGTAGTAAGACGGGGGGGGAAACCCAGTACTTC,CASSKTGGETQYF
TRBJ2-7,NA,NA,TRBV4-2,TGTGCCAGCAGCCAGGCTCCAGGCCCATGGGGCCCTTCCTACGAGCAGTACTTC,CASSQAPGPWGPSYEQYF
TRBJ1-6,NA,NA,TRBV7-9,TGTGCCAGCAGCCCAAGGAGGGTGGATTCACCCCTCCACTTT,CASSPRRVDSPLHF
TRBJ1-6,NA,NA,TRBV5-1,TGCGCCAGCAGCTTGGTCGGCAGGGGCGCCGATTCACCCCTCCACTTT,CASSLVGRGADSPLHF
TRBJ2-1,NA,TRBD2,TRBV14,TGTGCCAGCAGCCAAGGGATGTGGGGGGGCTACAATGAGCAGTTCTTC,CASSQGMWGGYNEQFF
TRBJ2-1,NA,NA,TRBV23-1,TGCGCCAGCAGTCCCCAGACAGAGAGTGCTCCTGACGATGAGCAGTTCTTC,CASSPQTESAPDDEQFF
TRBJ2-1,NA,NA,TRBV2,TGTGCCAGCAGACGTGTGGAGGCGACGTACAATGAGCAGTTCTTC,CASRRVEATYNEQFF
TRBJ2-3,NA,TRBD2,TRBV11-2,TGTGCCAGCAGCTTAGTCGCGGGGGGGCTGACAGATACGCAGTATTTT,CASSLVAGGLTDTQYF
TRBJ2-7,NA,NA,TRBV7-8,TGTGCCAGCAGTCAAAACGAGCAGTACTTC,CASSQNEQYF
TRBJ2-5,NA,TRBD1,TRBV27,TGTGCCAGCAGTCAGCAAGGACAGGGCTACCAAGAGACCCAGTACTTC,CASSQQGQGYQETQYF
TRBJ1-6,NA,TRBD1,TRBV6-2/TRBV6-3,TGTGCCAGCAGTTACCGACAGGGTATCGGTTCACCCCTCCACTTT,CASSYRQGIGSPLHF